This T cell receptor beta chain emerged from a study of blood T cells in healthy people across ages. In its sample, this clonotype was seen many times. The V gene's germline CDR1 is GTSNPN and CDR2 SVGIG (reference sequence). The V gene lost 6 bases and the J gene lost 1 base, with 16 bases spanning the gap. The CDR3 length is 15 residues. A second PCR, run for about 7 to 11 cycles, used a sample-barcoded 5' primer plus a J-beta primer mix. TCRdb passed the 5' RACE reads through MiXCR, listing each CDR3 protein once. The top ten hold 45% to 55% of the sample, which has 380,000 or so distinct CDR3 sequences, approximately 51% seen once.

Sequencing was performed on blood. J is TRBJ2-4 and V is TRBV30, with D maybe TRBD2 (5 bases). This TCR derives from a man aged 55 to 69 in good health. As DNA, the CDR3 is TGTGCCTGTGGAGCGGTTTGGCTGGCCAAAAACATTCAGTACTTC. Protein product: CACGAVWLAKNIQYF.